This entry lists 11 T cell receptor beta chains sequenced from one sample in a study of T cell repertoires in cytomegalovirus infection. Their recognized antigens are unknown. Each CDR3 protein gets one entry after TCRdb re-called the reads with MiXCR. The table has about 830,000 distinct CDR3 sequences, 30% to 35% seen once. The starting material was cultured CD8+ T cells from PBMCs, obtained from culture after CMV antigen stimulation. All receptors come from a human donor in good health (CMV status not recorded). Some clones in this sample may be carry-over from other donors' samples.

This clonotype was seen more than once but under ten times. This chain uses TRBV12-3 or TRBV12-4 with TRBJ2-3; 13 bases fit TRBD2. Trimming at V came to 3 bases and at J to 0 bases, leaving 6 bases not matched to a gene. This CDR3 contains 18 residues. The CDR3 region has the DNA TGTGCCAGCAGTTTTGGACTAGCGGGGGATCCTAGCACAGATACGCAGTATTTT. It translates to CASSFGLAGDPSTDTQYF.

This chain links TRBV7-3 with TRBJ2-1; D may be TRBD1 (5 bases). V was trimmed by 1 base and J by 9 bases, leaving 10 bases between them. Germline V gene lookup returns CDR1 SGHTA and CDR2 FQGTGA. This CDR3 has 13 amino acids. This CDR3 is CASSLIGAREQFF. The CDR3 DNA is TGTGCCAGCAGCTTAATAGGGGCCCGTGAGCAGTTCTTC.

The chain has TRBV6-5 and TRBJ1-4; D might be TRBD1 (6 bases). Per germline, CDR1 MNHEY and CDR2 SVGAGI. Trimming shortened V by 5 bases and J by 4 bases, and 17 bases separated the two germline ends. This CDR3 is 16 amino acids long. CDR3 sequence (DNA): TGTGCCAGCAGTCCACGAATGGGGGGCCTTAATGAAAAACTGTTTTTT. Encoded protein: CASSPRMGGLNEKLFF.

The rearrangement links TRBV6-6 to TRBJ2-7, with 8 bases that match TRBD1. V shed 8 bases, J shed 3 bases, and the junction held 3 bases outside the gene matches. Germline V gene sequence: CDR1 MNHNY, CDR2 SVGAGI (reference sequence). This CDR3 has 12 amino acids. The CDR3 reads CASRTGSYEQYV. CDR3 sequence (DNA): TGTGCCAGCCGGACAGGGAGCTACGAGCAGTACGTC.

Concerning this clonotype itself: A junction boundary mismatches the germline segment, possibly from a read error. The V call is TRBV10-3, the J call TRBJ1-2; D uncertain. Germline CDR1 reads ENHRY; CDR2 reads SYGVKD. This CDR3 comprises 12 residues. CDR3 in DNA: TGTGCCACACTGGACTCAAACTATGGCTACATCTTC. It yields the protein CATLDSNYGYIF.

The V call is TRBV7-9, the J call TRBJ2-7; D is perhaps TRBD1 (6 bases). Trimming stripped 0 bases from V and 6 bases from J, with 21 bases between. This CDR3 spans 17 amino acids. Germline V gene sequence: CDR1 SEHNR, CDR2 FQNEAQ (reference sequence). The CDR3 sequence is CASSLATQGMALFEQYV. The CDR3 bases are TGTGCCAGCAGCTTAGCAACACAGGGCATGGCGCTTTTCGAGCAGTACGTC.

This clonotype was found once. This chain connects TRBV10-3 to TRBJ2-6, with D perhaps TRBD2 (5 bases). V was trimmed by 8 bases and J by 8 bases, leaving 19 bases between them. The CDR3 is 15 residues long. The V gene's germline CDR1 is ENHRY and CDR2 SYGVKD. The CDR3 DNA reads TGTGCCATCCAGGCCACGGTGGCCGGGACCAACGTCCTGACTTTC. It codes for CAIQATVAGTNVLTF.

This chain uses TRBV27 with TRBJ1-5, with no clear D. CDR1 is MNHEY, CDR2 SMNVEV, per germline (reference sequence). The V gene lost 4 bases and the J gene lost 5 bases, with 15 bases spanning the gap. The CDR3 has 15 residues. CDR3 sequence: CASSSGARGDQPQHF. As DNA, the CDR3 is TGTGCCAGCAGTTCGGGCGCGCGCGGGGATCAGCCCCAGCATTTT.

This clonotype was seen only a few times. This chain connects TRBV24-1 to TRBJ2-2; D call uncertain. Trimming removed 7 bases at V and 0 bases at J, with 8 bases between. The CDR3 contains 14 residues. Germline CDR1 reads KGHDR; CDR2 reads SFDVKD. In nucleotides, the CDR3 is TGTGCCACCAGCGAAATATCGAACACCGGGGAGCTGTTTTTT. Protein sequence: CATSEISNTGELFF.

This clonotype was detected many times. The chain combines TRBV7-2 with TRBJ2-1, with TRBD1 matching 9 bases. Germline CDR1 reads SGHTA; CDR2 reads FQGNSA. The CDR3 consists of 14 residues. V trimming: 6 bases; J trimming: 2 bases; junction bases outside the gene matches: 2. CDR3 loop: CASRGQGTYNEQFF. CDR3 DNA: TGTGCCAGCAGGGGACAGGGCACCTACAATGAGCAGTTCTTC.

The J gene is TRBJ1-1, the V gene TRBV6-2 or TRBV6-3; D is unclear. V was shortened by 1 base and J by 0 bases, with 6 bases between the two germline ends. Germline lookup yields CDR1 MNHEY and CDR2 SVGEGT. The CDR3 spans 14 residues. The CDR3 region is CASSYLGLNTEAFF. Written as DNA, the CDR3 is TGTGCCAGCAGTTACTTAGGGTTGAACACTGAAGCTTTCTTT.